This TCR beta chain was identified during a study of T cells after yellow fever vaccination. TCRdb used MiXCR to reprocess the 5' RACE reads, holding one entry per CDR3 protein. The sample has roughly 340,000 distinct CDR3 sequences, 8.7% seen once. In this sample, this clonotype turned up many times. This TCR came from a man aged 18 to 35 who received the YFV17D yellow fever vaccine. The source was PBMCs, collected on the day of the first yellow fever vaccination.

The CDR3: CASSLWGADTQYF. The CDR3 DNA reads TGTGCCAGCAGTTTATGGGGAGCAGATACGCAGTATTTT. The chain carries TRBV12-3 or TRBV12-4 and TRBJ2-3; TRBD2 is a possible D gene (5 bases). The CDR3 length is 13 residues. Deletions cut 2 bases from V and 4 bases from J, with 7 bases between.